This record covers a single TCR beta chain. Sequencing used immunoSEQ multiplex PCR; TCRdb keeps in-frame clones, though not all of them. In the table there are roughly 170,000 clones, 94% of which are singletons. This CDR3 comprises 16 residues. Trimming at V came to 2 bases and at J to 2 bases, leaving 10 bases not matched to a gene. Germline CDR1 is SGHNT and CDR2 is YYREEE (reference sequence). This record belongs to a study of T cell responses to AZD1222 COVID-19 vaccine. Pooling covered second doses at about 4 or about 12 weeks. The V gene is TRBV5-4, the J gene TRBJ2-7, with 7 positions matching TRBD2. Sample: peripheral blood, taken 28 days after the second AZD1222 dose. The receptor comes from an adult who received the AZD1222 COVID-19 vaccine. CDR3 loop: CASSFWTRKGTYEQYF. The CDR3 DNA sequence: TGTGCCAGCAGCTTCTGGACTAGGAAAGGGACCTACGAGCAGTACTTC.